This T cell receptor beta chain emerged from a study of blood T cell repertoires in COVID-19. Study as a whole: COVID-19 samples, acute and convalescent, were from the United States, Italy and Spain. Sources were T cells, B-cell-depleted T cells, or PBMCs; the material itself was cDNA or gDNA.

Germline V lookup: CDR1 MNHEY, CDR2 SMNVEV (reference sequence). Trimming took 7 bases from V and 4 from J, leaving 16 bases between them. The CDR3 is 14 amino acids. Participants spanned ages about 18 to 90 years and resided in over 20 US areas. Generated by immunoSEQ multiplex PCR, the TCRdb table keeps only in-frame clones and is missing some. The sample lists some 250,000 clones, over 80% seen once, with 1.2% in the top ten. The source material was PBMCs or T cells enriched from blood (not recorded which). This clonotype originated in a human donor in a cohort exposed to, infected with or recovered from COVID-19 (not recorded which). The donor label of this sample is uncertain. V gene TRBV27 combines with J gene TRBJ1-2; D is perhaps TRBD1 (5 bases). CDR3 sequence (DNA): TGTGCCAGCACGAGTTATGGAGACAGCTATGGCTACACCTTC. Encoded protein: CASTSYGDSYGYTF.